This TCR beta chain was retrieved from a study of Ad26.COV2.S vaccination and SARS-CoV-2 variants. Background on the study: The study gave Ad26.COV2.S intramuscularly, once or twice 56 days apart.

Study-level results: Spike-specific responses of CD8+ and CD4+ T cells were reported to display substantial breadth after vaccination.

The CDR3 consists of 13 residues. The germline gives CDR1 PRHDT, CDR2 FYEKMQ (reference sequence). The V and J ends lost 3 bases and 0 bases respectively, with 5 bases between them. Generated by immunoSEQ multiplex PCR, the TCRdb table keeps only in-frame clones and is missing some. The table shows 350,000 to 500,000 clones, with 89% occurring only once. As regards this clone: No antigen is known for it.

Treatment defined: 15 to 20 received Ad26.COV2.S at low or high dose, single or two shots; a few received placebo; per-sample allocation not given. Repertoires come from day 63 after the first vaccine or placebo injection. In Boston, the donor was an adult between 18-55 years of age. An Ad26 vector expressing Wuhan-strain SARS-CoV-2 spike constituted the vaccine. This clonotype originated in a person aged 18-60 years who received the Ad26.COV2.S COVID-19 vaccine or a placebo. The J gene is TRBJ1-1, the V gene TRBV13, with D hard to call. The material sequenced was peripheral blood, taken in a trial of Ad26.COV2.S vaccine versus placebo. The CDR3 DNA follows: TGTGCCAGCAGCTTGGGCGTGAACACTGAAGCTTTCTTT. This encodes CASSLGVNTEAFF.